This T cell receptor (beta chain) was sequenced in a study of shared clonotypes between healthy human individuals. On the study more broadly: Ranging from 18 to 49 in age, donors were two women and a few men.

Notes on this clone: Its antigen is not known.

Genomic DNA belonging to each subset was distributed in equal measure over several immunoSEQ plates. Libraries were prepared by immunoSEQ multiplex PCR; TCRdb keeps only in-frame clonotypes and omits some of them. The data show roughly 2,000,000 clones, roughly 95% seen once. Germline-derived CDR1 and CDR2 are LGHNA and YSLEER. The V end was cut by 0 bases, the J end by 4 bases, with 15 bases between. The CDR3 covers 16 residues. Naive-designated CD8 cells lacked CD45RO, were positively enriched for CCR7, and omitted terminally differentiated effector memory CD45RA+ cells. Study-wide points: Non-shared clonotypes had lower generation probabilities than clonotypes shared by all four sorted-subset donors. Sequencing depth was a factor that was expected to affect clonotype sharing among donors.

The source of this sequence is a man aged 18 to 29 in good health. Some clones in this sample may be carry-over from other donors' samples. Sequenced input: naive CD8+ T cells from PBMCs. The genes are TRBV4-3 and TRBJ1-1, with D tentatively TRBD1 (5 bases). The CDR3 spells CASSQENPGLGTEAFF. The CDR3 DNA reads TGCGCCAGCAGCCAAGAAAATCCAGGGTTGGGCACTGAAGCTTTCTTT.